The clone carrying this T cell receptor (beta chain) came up many times. Its antigen is currently unknown. TCRdb processed the 5' RACE reads anew with MiXCR; each CDR3 protein has one entry. The sample records about 150,000 distinct CDR3 sequences, approximately 6.6% being singletons. The data were taken from a study of T cells after yellow fever vaccination. The study's findings and limits: High-abundance clonotypes from the bulk population could contaminate FACS-sorted repertoires.

CDR1 and CDR2 from the germline V gene are LGHDT and YNNKEL (reference sequence). V was trimmed by 3 bases and J by 3 bases, leaving 17 bases between them. The CDR3 has 16 amino acids. The TCR sequence derives from a man aged 25 to 40 who received the YFV17D yellow fever vaccine. The chain has TRBV3-1 and TRBJ1-1; D remains unclear. Material: CD4+ T cells sorted from PBMCs, obtained 10 days after the yellow fever booster vaccination. The CDR3 region has the DNA TGTGCCAGCAGCCAGAAAGGCAGGACGCAGGACACTGAAGCTTTCTTT. Its protein product is CASSQKGRTQDTEAFF. The whole variable domain, remainder taken from reference TRBV3-1 and TRBJ1-1, is DTAVSQTPKYLVTQMGNDKSIKCEQNLGHDTMYWYKQDSKKFLKIMFSYNNKELIINETVPNRFSPKSPDKAHLNLHINSLELGDSAVYFCASSQKGRTQDTEAFFGQGTRLTVV.